This TCR beta chain was identified in a study of blood T cell repertoires in COVID-19. Across the study: Whether acute or convalescent, the COVID-19 samples came from the United States, Italy and Spain. Sample material is recorded as cDNA or gDNA derived from T cells, B-cell-depleted T cells, or PBMCs.

Methods used by the authors: Counts of nucleated cells, estimated from reference gene primer amplification, were obtained. The repertoire was sequenced with immunoSEQ multiplex PCR; TCRdb's copy has only in-frame clones and lacks some. V and J calls and clone size follow that table, whereas D and trimming were derived from the DNA. The sample has 150,000 to 200,000 clones; around 84% are singletons. This TCR derives from an elderly woman with COVID-19, enrolled during active disease. Sequenced material: peripheral blood.

The CDR3 region has the DNA TGCGCCAGCAGCTTGTTCGCTAGCGGGAAAACAGATACGCAGTATTTT. Encoded protein: CASSLFASGKTDTQYF. The gene calls are TRBV5-1 and TRBJ2-3; 9 bases agree with TRBD2. V gave up 1 base and J gave up 3 bases; unmatched junction bases: 6. This CDR3 has 16 residues. Germline V lookup: CDR1 SGHRS, CDR2 YFSETQ. Full variable domain (outside the CDR3, taken from reference TRBV5-1 and TRBJ2-3): KAGVTQTPRYLIKTRGQQVTLSCSPISGHRSVSWYQQTPGQGLQFLFEYFSETQRNKGNFPGRFSGRQFSNSRSEMNVSTLELGDSALYLCASSLFASGKTDTQYFGPGTRLTVL.